This entry concerns a single TCR beta chain. Its antigen is not known. This sequence may be a read error, since a much larger clone differs from it by one base. The data were obtained in a study of molecular identifiers for immune sequencing clone quantification. Background on the study: In the replicates, RNA derived from roughly 20,000 or 100,000 naive CD8 cells was divided into five parts, and four were sequenced.

Listed TCR primers and previously described methods were used for bulk TCR libraries. Via MiXCR, TCRdb re-called the PCR reads, giving one row per CDR3 protein. The repertoire holds about 36,000 distinct CDR3 sequences, with roughly 19% as singletons. Study-level results: The study reportedly detected spiked Jurkat TCR RNA from one cell among approximately 1 million naive cells.

The V gene's germline CDR1 is SQVTM and CDR2 ANQGSEA. The CDR3 runs 14 residues. What was sequenced was naive CD8+ T cells from blood, with Jurkat cell RNA spiked in. The subset denotes: FACS-sorted CD8+CD4-CCR7+CD45RA+ naive T cells. The receptor was isolated from a human donor in good health. Some libraries in this study had Jurkat cell RNA spiked in. The chain couples TRBV29-1 to TRBJ2-4, with D perhaps assigned TRBD1 or TRBD2 (5 bases each). CDR3 protein: CGVEEGFRGNIQYF. The CDR3 coding sequence is TGCGGCGTTGAAGAGGGGTTTAGGGGAAACATACAGTACTTC.